The subject of this entry is one TCR beta chain. Germline V gene sequence: CDR1 LGHNA, CDR2 YNFKEQ. V was shortened by 3 bases and J by 6 bases, with 18 bases between the two germline ends. The CDR3 extends over 15 amino acids. This specimen comes from a study of T cell responses to AZD1222 COVID-19 vaccine. This table comes from immunoSEQ multiplex PCR, and its TCRdb copy is limited to in-frame clones, with some not included. The data show around 60,000 clones, over 75% seen once. The origin of this receptor is an adult who received the AZD1222 COVID-19 vaccine. Specimen: peripheral blood, collected 28 days after the second AZD1222 dose. The rearrangement links TRBV4-2 to TRBJ2-7; D may match TRBD1 or TRBD2 (5 bases each). The CDR3 reads CASSHLGERILEQYF. As DNA, the CDR3 is TGTGCCAGCAGCCATCTGGGGGAGCGAATTCTCGAGCAGTACTTC.